This TCR beta chain was recorded in a study of OX40 agonist ivuxolimab in advanced cancers. Study details: Enrollees could have had prior anti-PD-1, anti-PD-L1 or anti-CTLA-4 therapy, which 40% had received.

V lost 2 bases, J lost 7 bases, and 17 bases lay in between. This CDR3 contains 15 residues. CDR1 SEHNR and CDR2 FQNEAQ come from the germline V gene (reference sequence). Sequenced by immunoSEQ multiplex PCR; TCRdb stores in-frame clones only, minus some. The table records some 38,000 clones, about 89% of them present only once. This rearrangement joins TRBV7-9 to TRBJ1-1; D is ambiguous. The sequences come from CD4+ or CD8+ T cells sorted from blood, collected in a trial of the OX40 agonist ivuxolimab. The origin of this receptor is an adult with an advanced solid tumor such as melanoma, head and neck, liver or kidney cancer. The CDR3 spells CASSLLDPDLDEAFF. CDR3 DNA: TGTGCCAGCAGCTTACTAGATCCGGATCTTGATGAAGCTTTCTTT.